One and the same sample provided the 32 T cell receptor beta chains below, sequenced in a study of T-cell memory formation after mild COVID-19. TCRdb recomputed calls from the 5' RACE reads with MiXCR, one row per CDR3 protein. The sample lists around 390,000 distinct CDR3 sequences; approximately 15% were seen once. The material sequenced was PBMCs or a T cell subset sorted from them (not recorded which). The source of these receptors is a young man who had mild COVID-19 (a few samples of this study predate the infection). Cell type and time point are not known.

The rearrangement joins TRBV5-4 to TRBJ2-7; D uncertain. The V and J ends lost 0 bases and 6 bases respectively, with 10 bases between them. Germline V gene sequence: CDR1 SGHNT, CDR2 YYREEE (reference sequence). The CDR3 has 13 residues. CDR3: CASSLGSTPEQYF. CDR3 bases: TGTGCCAGCAGCTTGGGGAGTACCCCCGAGCAGTACTTC.

The genes are TRBV5-1 and TRBJ1-1, with TRBD1 identical over 8 bases. This CDR3 is built from 15 residues. The germline V gene has CDR1 SGHRS and CDR2 YFSETQ. After removal of 5 bases from V and 4 bases from J, the junction contained 10 bases not matched to a gene. CDR3 nucleotides: TGCGCCAGCAGTCCTAGGGGGGACAGGAGCACTGAAGCTTTCTTT. Translation: CASSPRGDRSTEAFF.

This sequence joins TRBV12-3 or TRBV12-4 and TRBJ2-1, with TRBD2 identical over 7 bases. The CDR3 is 19 residues long. J was trimmed by 2 bases and V by 3 bases; bases with no gene match: 16. CDR3 sequence reads: CASSFRGREAGSAYNEQFF. DNA of the CDR3: TGTGCCAGCAGTTTCCGTGGCAGGGAAGCGGGGAGCGCCTACAATGAGCAGTTCTTC.

This clonotype was seen a single time. The chain employs TRBV20-1 and TRBJ1-5; D uncertain. Germline CDR1 reads DFQATT; CDR2 reads SNEGSKA (reference sequence). CDR3 length equals 15 residues. Trimming removed 3 bases at V and 7 bases at J, with 19 bases between. CDR3 coding DNA: TGCAGTGCTAGGGAGGTCGGAAAGGAGGGACAGCCCCAGCATTTT. This gives the protein CSAREVGKEGQPQHF.

In its sample, this clonotype was seen many times. The J gene is TRBJ2-1, the V gene TRBV20-1; D is uncertain. Trimming took 1 base from V and 8 from J, leaving 21 bases between them. From germline, CDR1 is DFQATT and CDR2 SNEGSKA (reference sequence). The CDR3 runs 16 residues. CDR3 loop: CSARAWTAGGLDEQFF. CDR3 DNA: TGCAGTGCTAGAGCTTGGACGGCAGGTGGGTTGGATGAGCAGTTCTTC.

This clonotype has only a few counts. V and J are TRBV29-1 and TRBJ2-1; D ambiguous. Germline V CDR1 and CDR2: SQVTM, ANQGSEA. The V and J ends lost 6 bases and 4 bases respectively, with 7 bases between them. The CDR3 is 11 residues long. CDR3 bases: TGCAGCGTCTCCCGTTACAATGAGCAGTTCTTC. Protein product: CSVSRYNEQFF.

This clonotype was counted between two and nine times. This sequence joins TRBV1 and TRBJ1-4; the D call in the table, TRBD1, was not verified against the DNA. TRBV1 is assigned pseudogene status. CDR3 length equals 17 residues. This CDR3 reads CTSRPGQGVAAGEKLFF. The DNA of the CDR3 is TGCACCAGCAGACCGGGACAGGGGGTGGCCGCGGGTGAAAAACTGTTTTTT.

In this sample, this clonotype turned up many times. CDR3 coding DNA: TGTGCCAGCAGCCAAGATTGGGGAGAGACCCAGTACTTC. Translation: CASSQDWGETQYF. This chain connects TRBV14 to TRBJ2-5; D is ambiguous. The CDR3 consists of 13 residues. The germline V gene has CDR1 SGHDN and CDR2 FVKESK. The V end lost 0 bases, the J end lost 4 bases, and 6 bases lay between the germline ends.

The chain links TRBV7-9 to TRBJ2-1, with 15 bases matching TRBD2. The CDR3 sequence is 18 residues long. Germline V gene data show CDR1 as SEHNR and CDR2 as FQNEAQ (reference sequence). The ends lost 4 bases at V and 7 bases at J; junction bases unmatched: 11. This CDR3 is CASSSPRTSGGVLNEQFF. Written as DNA, the CDR3 is TGTGCCAGCAGCTCCCCCCGGACTAGCGGGGGGGTATTAAATGAGCAGTTCTTC.

This clonotype turned up a few times. The chain joins TRBV5-1 to TRBJ2-1; 7 positions agree with TRBD1. V shed 2 bases, J shed 15 bases, and the junction held 17 bases outside the gene matches. The CDR3 extends over 15 amino acids. Per the germline V gene, CDR1 is SGHRS and CDR2 is YFSETQ. In nucleotides, the CDR3 is TGCGCCAGCAGCTTCTCGGGACAGTCCCCAGCAGGTCGGTTCTTC. Protein: CASSFSGQSPAGRFF.

V and J are TRBV12-3 or TRBV12-4 and TRBJ1-5; D not resolved. V lost 5 bases and J 3 bases, leaving 17 bases between the germline ends. This CDR3 comprises 16 residues. Here the CDR3 DNA reads TGTGCCAGCAGTACTTCTGGCGGACGGATCAATCAGCCCCAGCATTTT. This translates into CASSTSGGRINQPQHF.

At least ten counts were recorded for this clonotype. The chain carries TRBV24-1 and TRBJ2-3; TRBD1 matches 9 bases. The CDR3 totals 16 residues. Germline V gives CDR1 KGHDR, CDR2 SFDVKD. J lost 2 bases, V lost 5 bases, and 7 bases had no gene match. CDR3: CATSGSDRGITDTQYF. CDR3 in DNA: TGTGCCACCAGTGGATCGGACAGGGGCATCACAGATACGCAGTATTTT.

This chain links TRBV6-5 with TRBJ1-5; a possible D gene is TRBD1 (5 bases). V shed 6 bases and J shed 4 bases, with 16 bases lying between them. CDR3 length: 15 amino acids. Germline V lookup: CDR1 MNHEY, CDR2 SVGAGI. The CDR3 loop is CASRYMGQPNQPQHF. The CDR3 nucleotides read TGTGCCAGCAGATATATGGGGCAGCCGAATCAGCCCCAGCATTTT.

At least ten counts were recorded for this clonotype. The V gene is TRBV6-6, the J gene TRBJ2-7; D is ambiguous. The germline V and J ends were trimmed by 2 bases and 12 bases, with 11 bases remaining between them. CDR1 MNHNY and CDR2 SVGAGI come from the germline V gene (reference sequence). The CDR3 is 11 amino acids. The CDR3 sequence: CASSYGNSWYV. The CDR3 nucleotides are TGTGCCAGCAGTTACGGGAACAGTTGGTACGTC.

The table lists this clonotype with a few counts. The CDR3 sequence: CASSYTGQIEAFF. CDR3 in DNA: TGTGCCAGCAGTTACACGGGACAGATAGAAGCTTTCTTT. The chain combines TRBV6-5 with TRBJ1-1; 7 bases align to TRBD1. J lost 8 bases, V lost 2 bases, and 5 bases had no gene match. Germline V lookup: CDR1 MNHEY, CDR2 SVGAGI. This CDR3 region has 13 residues.

This chain links TRBV29-1 with TRBJ2-2, with D possibly being TRBD1 (5 bases). CDR1 and CDR2 from the germline V gene are SQVTM and ANQGSEA. The CDR3 is 13 residues long. The V end lost 6 bases, the J end lost 0 bases, and 8 bases lay between the germline ends. The CDR3 DNA sequence: TGCAGCGTGGGGCAGCCGAACACCGGGGAGCTGTTTTTT. Translation: CSVGQPNTGELFF.

The table lists this clonotype with a few counts. The V gene is TRBV7-3, the J gene TRBJ2-5, with a possible D match to TRBD2 (6 bases). This CDR3 is 18 amino acids long. CDR1 and CDR2 (germline): SGHTA, FQGTGA. Trimming left V 2 bases short and J 1 base short, with 20 bases between. The CDR3 DNA reads as TGTGCCAGCAGCTTAGGGGCCCTCATCGGGGGACCCCAAGAGACCCAGTACTTC. It is translated as CASSLGALIGGPQETQYF.

Only a few counts were recorded for this clonotype. The chain couples TRBV9 to TRBJ2-3, with D possibly TRBD1 on 6 matching bases. Trimming pared 3 bases from V and 1 base from J, leaving 12 bases between. The V gene's germline CDR1 is SGDLS and CDR2 YYNGEE. The CDR3 is 15 residues long. In DNA, the CDR3 is TGTGCCAGCAGCGAGAACTACAGGGGCACAGATACGCAGTATTTT. As protein: CASSENYRGTDTQYF.

This clonotype has more than one count but fewer than ten. The chain couples TRBV7-2 to TRBJ2-2; maybe TRBD2 (6 bases). Deletions cut 5 bases from V and 3 bases from J, with 22 bases between. CDR1 is SGHTA, CDR2 FQGNSA, per germline. This CDR3 comprises 18 residues. CDR3 DNA sequence: TGTGCCAGCAGCCCCGGGCCCCGGGGGAGGATCGACACCGGGGAGCTGTTTTTT. Translated, it gives CASSPGPRGRIDTGELFF.

In its sample, this clonotype was seen a few times. The CDR3 DNA follows: TGTGCCAGCAGTTTTTGGAACCAAGAGACCCAGTACTTC. Its translation is CASSFWNQETQYF. The J gene is TRBJ2-5, the V gene TRBV12-3 or TRBV12-4, with D unclear. Deletions cut 3 bases from V and 0 bases from J, with 5 bases between. The CDR3 runs 13 residues.

This clonotype has only a few counts. The gene calls are TRBV27 and TRBJ2-3; tentative D call: TRBD2 (6 bases). This CDR3 has 17 residues. Trimming left V 4 bases short and J 0 bases short, with 17 bases between. Per the germline V gene, CDR1 is MNHEY and CDR2 is SMNVEV (reference sequence). CDR3 sequence (DNA): TGTGCCAGCAGTTCCTTCTGGGGGGATCCAAGCACAGATACGCAGTATTTT. It is translated as CASSSFWGDPSTDTQYF.

The genes are TRBV4-3 and TRBJ2-1; D tentatively fits TRBD1 or TRBD2 (5 bases each). The CDR3 covers 15 residues. From germline, CDR1 is LGHNA and CDR2 YSLEER. Trimming stripped 4 bases from V and 6 bases from J, with 16 bases between. The CDR3 here is CASSLQGVVRNEQFF. DNA of the CDR3: TGCGCCAGCAGCCTGCAGGGAGTTGTACGCAATGAGCAGTTCTTC.

The chain combines TRBV4-1 with TRBJ2-1; D not certain. Germline V gene data show CDR1 as MGHRA and CDR2 as YSYEKL. The CDR3 is 13 residues long. The germline V and J ends were trimmed by 1 base and 8 bases, with 9 bases remaining between them. CDR3 nucleotide sequence: TGCGCCAGCAGCCAAGGTCGGGCGGATGAGCAGTTCTTC. Translated, it gives CASSQGRADEQFF.

There are a few counts of this clonotype. The rearrangement uses TRBV2 and TRBJ2-4; no clear D gene. Between the trimmed V and J ends, which lost 4 bases and 16 bases, there was a span of 14 bases. The CDR3 sequence is 11 residues long. In germline, CDR1 is SNHLY, CDR2 FYNNEI. The DNA of the CDR3 is TGTGCCAGCAGTGGAGCCGGGCTGACCTACTTC. Its protein product is CASSGAGLTYF.

In its sample, this clonotype was seen many times. The chain recombines TRBV5-1 with TRBJ2-1; 9 bases fit TRBD2. The CDR3 has 16 amino acids. Per germline, CDR1 SGHRS and CDR2 YFSETQ. The ends lost 3 bases at V and 5 bases at J; junction bases unmatched: 9. The CDR3 DNA follows: TGCGCCAGCAGCTCACTACCGGCTAGCGGGAACAATGAGCAGTTCTTC. It specifies CASSSLPASGNNEQFF.

The chain carries TRBV20-1 and TRBJ2-5; D gene uncertain. V lost 1 base, J lost 2 bases, and 11 bases lay in between. The CDR3 runs to 14 residues. Germline CDR1 and CDR2: DFQATT and SNEGSKA (reference sequence). CDR3 in DNA: TGCAGTGCTAGAGGCGAGCGTACTCAAGAGACCCAGTACTTC. It is translated as CSARGERTQETQYF.

This sequence joins TRBV5-1 and TRBJ1-2, with a weak D call TRBD1 (5 bases). The germline V and J ends were trimmed by 4 bases and 0 bases, with 13 bases remaining between them. The germline V gene has CDR1 SGHRS and CDR2 YFSETQ. CDR3 size: 15 residues. The CDR3 here is CASSTTGTANYGYTF. The CDR3 coding sequence is TGCGCCAGCAGCACAACCGGGACGGCTAACTATGGCTACACCTTC.

CDR3: CASSLGSTPMGPGYTF. The DNA of the CDR3 is TGTGCCAGCAGCTTAGGGTCCACCCCGATGGGTCCTGGCTACACCTTC. The V gene is TRBV5-5, the J gene TRBJ1-2; D is unresolved. Trimming took off 2 bases at V and 7 bases at J, with 21 bases between the two ends. Germline CDR1 and CDR2: SGHKS and YYEKEE (reference sequence). The CDR3 length is 16 residues.

This clonotype came up a few times. This chain connects TRBV28 to TRBJ2-2; D unclear. The CDR3 is made up of 15 amino acids. From germline, CDR1 is MDHEN and CDR2 SYDVKM. The V end was cut by 3 bases, the J end by 6 bases, with 14 bases between. The CDR3 DNA follows: TGTGCCAGCAGTTTGGAGACACCGAGAGCCGGGGAGCTGTTTTTT. It is translated as CASSLETPRAGELFF.

This clonotype was seen a handful of times. One end of the junction is discordant with germline, which a read error may explain. The J gene is TRBJ2-1, the V gene TRBV15, with D possibly matching TRBD2 (5 bases). Germline V gives CDR1 LNHNV, CDR2 YYDKDF (reference sequence). The CDR3 consists of 12 residues. The CDR3 DNA reads TGTGCCACCAGCAGAGCCCCGGAGGCTATTCCCTTC. This gives the protein CATSRAPEAIPF. The whole variable domain, filled in from reference TRBV15 and TRBJ2-1, reads DAMVIQNPRYQVTQFGKPVTLSCSQTLNHNVMYWYQQKSSQAPKLLFHYYDKDFNNEADTPDNFQSRRPNTSFCFLDIRSPGLGDTAMYLCATSRAPEAIPFGPGTRLTVL.

This chain links TRBV5-6 with TRBJ1-1; D is uncertain. The CDR3 covers 14 residues. Trimming cost V 4 bases and J 1 base, with 11 bases left between them. Germline V gene sequence: CDR1 SGHDT, CDR2 YYEEEE. The CDR3 reads CASSLPGSNTEAFF. The CDR3 nucleotides are TGTGCCAGCAGCCTGCCGGGATCGAACACTGAAGCTTTCTTT.

The V call is TRBV20-1, the J call TRBJ2-5, with D possibly matching TRBD2 (5 bases). Germline lookup yields CDR1 DFQATT and CDR2 SNEGSKA (reference sequence). The CDR3 consists of 11 residues. V lost 3 bases and J 5 bases, leaving 7 bases between the germline ends. In nucleotides, the CDR3 is TGCAGTGCTAGCGGCGGGGAGACCCAGTACTTC. It translates to CSASGGETQYF.